The 32 T cell receptor beta chains below were found in one sample sequenced in a study of blood T cell repertoires in COVID-19. Sequenced by immunoSEQ multiplex PCR; TCRdb stores in-frame clones only, minus some. The sample has fewer than 500,000 clones; around 87% are singletons. Specimen: PBMCs or T cells enriched from blood (not recorded which). All receptors derive from a man aged 25 to 45 who had recovered from COVID-19.

In its sample, this clone was seen once. This chain connects TRBV19 to TRBJ1-6, with D perhaps TRBD1 (6 bases). The CDR3 contains 20 residues. The V and J ends lost 1 base and 0 bases respectively, with 19 bases between them. Germline-derived CDR1 and CDR2 are LNHDA and SQIVND (reference sequence). The CDR3: CASSIGQEWWASSYNSPLHF. CDR3 in DNA: TGTGCCAGTAGTATAGGACAGGAATGGTGGGCGAGCTCCTATAATTCACCCCTCCACTTT.

This chain joins TRBV12-3 or TRBV12-4 and TRBJ2-7; D is unclear. The ends were cut back, 5 bases at V and 1 base at J, with 6 bases in the middle. This CDR3 is 12 amino acids long. This chain's CDR3 is CASSPGSYEQYF. CDR3 sequence (DNA): TGTGCCAGCAGTCCAGGATCCTACGAGCAGTACTTC.

V is TRBV3-1 (or the pseudogene TRBV3-2) and J is TRBJ2-1, with D hard to call. The germline gives CDR1 LGHDT, CDR2 YNNKEL (reference sequence). Trimming took 2 bases from V and 8 from J, leaving 10 bases between them. The length of the CDR3 is 13 residues. The DNA of the CDR3 is TGTGCCAGCAGCCAAAATAGAGTCGATGAGCAGTTCTTC. This sequence encodes CASSQNRVDEQFF.

The genes are TRBV27 and TRBJ1-4; TRBD1 matches at 9 bases. V lost 6 bases to trimming and J lost 3 bases; unmatched junction nucleotides: 11. The CDR3 covers 17 residues. Germline CDR1 MNHEY, CDR2 SMNVEV (reference sequence). CDR3 region: CASRTLGQGFSNEKLFF. For the CDR3, the DNA is TGTGCCAGCAGGACTTTGGGACAGGGTTTTTCTAATGAAAAACTGTTTTTT.

This chain uses TRBV6-5 with TRBJ1-2; 10 bases map to TRBD1. Trimming removed 6 bases from V and 6 bases from J; junction bases left unmatched: 10. Germline V lookup: CDR1 MNHEY, CDR2 SVGAGI. This CDR3 is built from 15 residues. The CDR3, as DNA: TGTGCCAGCAGAAACCCCTCCGGACAGGGGGATGGCTACACCTTC. Its protein product is CASRNPSGQGDGYTF.

Only one count was recorded for this clone. The V and J genes are TRBV7-9 and TRBJ2-1, with D tentatively TRBD1 (6 bases). V was shortened by 7 bases and J by 5 bases, with 21 bases between the two germline ends. Germline values: CDR1 SEHNR, CDR2 FQNEAQ (reference sequence). CDR3 length: 16 residues. DNA of the CDR3: TGTGCCAGCACTCTATATAACAGGGAAACAAACAATGAGCAGTTCTTC. Residues: CASTLYNRETNNEQFF.

The chain uses TRBV24-1 and TRBJ2-5; TRBD1 agrees at 12 bases. Germline CDR1 reads KGHDR; CDR2 reads SFDVKD. V trimming: 2 bases; J trimming: 5 bases; junction bases outside the gene matches: 5. This CDR3 region has 16 residues. The CDR3 here is CATSDSGTGGIETQYF. Here the CDR3 DNA reads TGTGCCACCAGTGATTCGGGGACAGGGGGCATCGAGACCCAGTACTTC.

J is TRBJ2-1 and V is TRBV4-3; the match to TRBD1 covers 7 bases. The CDR3 runs 13 residues. CDR1 is LGHNA and CDR2 is YSLEER in the germline V gene. V was clipped by 2 bases and J by 8 bases; unmatched bases: 3. The CDR3 DNA reads TGCGCCAGCAGCCAAAGACAGGGCGATGAGCAGTTCTTC. Its protein product is CASSQRQGDEQFF.

This clone was seen a single time. The chain links TRBV5-1 to TRBJ1-5, with D maybe TRBD1 (5 bases). From germline, CDR1 is SGHRS and CDR2 YFSETQ. Trimming pared 0 bases from V and 5 bases from J, leaving 12 bases between. This CDR3 contains 15 residues. CDR3 sequence: CASSLAGGAHQPQHF. CDR3 bases: TGCGCCAGCAGCTTGGCCGGAGGGGCTCATCAGCCCCAGCATTTT.

This chain uses TRBV9 with TRBJ1-5; 7 bases align to TRBD1. Germline-derived CDR1 and CDR2 are SGDLS and YYNGEE. With V trimmed by 4 bases and J by 11 bases, 15 bases remained unmatched. The CDR3 spans 15 residues. This chain's CDR3 is CASSPTGTAGSAQHF. The CDR3 DNA is TGTGCCAGCAGCCCGACCGGGACAGCCGGCTCGGCCCAGCATTTT.

This chain joins TRBV7-8 and TRBJ1-1, with a weak D call TRBD1 (5 bases). CDR1 and CDR2 (germline): SGHVS, FQNEAQ. V dropped 5 bases and J dropped 1 base, with 8 bases sitting between them. This CDR3 contains 13 residues. In DNA, the CDR3 is TGTGCCAGCAGCCTACAGGAGAACACTGAAGCTTTCTTT. Amino acid sequence: CASSLQENTEAFF.

This rearrangement joins TRBV18 to TRBJ1-5, with 7 bases lining up with TRBD1. Germline CDR1 KGHSH, CDR2 LQKENI. This CDR3 is built from 14 residues. Trimming took 6 bases from V and 5 from J; bases not matched to a gene: 7. The CDR3 reads CASSPNRGHQPQHF. CDR3 bases: TGTGCCAGCTCCCCGAACAGGGGCCATCAGCCCCAGCATTTT.

The rearrangement joins TRBV30 to TRBJ1-4; no clear D gene. V lost 3 bases and J 6 bases, leaving 17 bases between the germline ends. This CDR3 contains 15 residues. Germline loops: CDR1 GTSNPN, CDR2 SVGIG (reference sequence). CDR3 sequence reads: CAWRPRGWMDEKLFF. The CDR3 bases are TGTGCCTGGAGGCCCCGAGGATGGATGGATGAAAAACTGTTTTTT.

The chain couples TRBV7-9 to TRBJ1-1; no definite D call. Germline CDR1 reads SEHNR; CDR2 reads FQNEAQ (reference sequence). This CDR3 contains 14 residues. Trimming pared 5 bases from V and 0 bases from J, leaving 10 bases between. CDR3: CASSPNSMNTEAFF. The CDR3 DNA sequence: TGTGCCAGCAGCCCCAATTCCATGAACACTGAAGCTTTCTTT.

The V call is TRBV30, the J call TRBJ1-5; 9 positions match TRBD1. Germline V lookup: CDR1 GTSNPN, CDR2 SVGIG (reference sequence). Trimming took 3 bases from V and 9 from J; bases not matched to a gene: 6. This CDR3 contains 13 residues. As DNA, the CDR3 is TGTGCCTGGAGCGGGACAGGGATTGCGCCCCAGCATTTT. Residues: CAWSGTGIAPQHF.

The chain couples TRBV9 to TRBJ1-6; D remains unclear. CDR3 length: 14 residues. Germline V lookup: CDR1 SGDLS, CDR2 YYNGEE. With 4 bases removed from V and 0 bases from J, the gap between germline ends came to 5 bases. DNA for the CDR3: TGTGCCAGCAGCCTTAGCTCCTATAATTCACCCCTCCACTTT. Translation gives CASSLSSYNSPLHF.

This clone was seen many times. The chain employs TRBV6-5 and TRBJ2-7; the D gene is possibly TRBD2 (6 bases). The V gene lost 6 bases and the J gene lost 7 bases, with 19 bases spanning the gap. The CDR3 sequence is 14 residues long. CDR1 is MNHEY and CDR2 is SVGAGI in the germline V gene. The CDR3 loop is CASSPALTSREQYF. In DNA, the CDR3 is TGTGCCAGCAGCCCCGCCCTGACTAGTCGGGAGCAGTACTTC.

There are many counts of this clone. This chain uses TRBV13 with TRBJ1-2, with TRBD1 as a possible D gene (5 bases). V gave up 4 bases and J gave up 0 bases, with 21 bases separating them. Germline V CDR1 and CDR2: PRHDT, FYEKMQ (reference sequence). This CDR3 comprises 18 residues. CDR3 sequence: CASSWASPDSDTNYGYTF. The CDR3 DNA reads as TGTGCCAGCAGCTGGGCTTCCCCAGACAGTGACACTAACTATGGCTACACCTTC.

The CDR3 sequence: CASSTRTSGSYNEQFF. CDR3 bases: TGTGCCAGCAGCACTCGGACTAGCGGCTCCTACAATGAGCAGTTCTTC. The chain is built from TRBV7-2 and TRBJ2-1, with 10 positions matching TRBD2. Germline lookup yields CDR1 SGHTA and CDR2 FQGNSA. V dropped 5 bases and J dropped 0; count of bases not matched to a gene: 4. This CDR3 has 16 residues.

This chain connects TRBV20-1 to TRBJ1-6, with TRBD1 as a possible D gene (5 bases). CDR3 length equals 13 residues. Germline V gene lookup returns CDR1 DFQATT and CDR2 SNEGSKA (reference sequence). Deletions cut 3 bases from V and 10 bases from J, with 13 bases between. The CDR3 sequence is CSASGGAGSPLHF. In nucleotides, the CDR3 is TGCAGTGCTAGTGGCGGGGCAGGCTCACCCCTCCACTTT.

The genes are TRBV7-9 and TRBJ1-1; TRBD1 matches 7 bases. The CDR3 runs to 12 residues. The V gene end was trimmed by 5 bases and the J gene end by 6 bases; junction bases not matched to a gene: 3. CDR1 and CDR2 from the germline V gene are SEHNR and FQNEAQ (reference sequence). The CDR3 protein is CASSKTGPEAFF. The CDR3 region has the DNA TGTGCCAGCAGCAAGACAGGGCCTGAAGCTTTCTTT.

This chain joins TRBV19 and TRBJ1-5; TRBD1 aligns across 9 bases. This CDR3 region has 15 residues. The V and J ends lost 7 bases and 4 bases, in that order; junction bases with no gene match: 8. CDR1 and CDR2 from the germline V gene are LNHDA and SQIVND (reference sequence). The chain's CDR3 is CASNRMGQGNQPQHF. The CDR3, as DNA: TGTGCCAGTAATCGAATGGGACAGGGAAATCAGCCCCAGCATTTT.

This rearrangement joins TRBV30 to TRBJ1-2; 10 bases match TRBD1. This CDR3 is 13 amino acids long. The J segment lost 8 bases and the V segment lost 3 bases, leaving 6 bases of the junction unmatched. Germline CDR1 and CDR2: GTSNPN and SVGIG (reference sequence). Written as DNA, the CDR3 is TGTGCCTGGAGCCGGGACAGGGGAGAAGGCTACACCTTC. This translates into CAWSRDRGEGYTF.

The V gene is TRBV29-1, the J gene TRBJ1-2, with 7 bases lining up with TRBD1. The germline V gene has CDR1 SQVTM and CDR2 ANQGSEA. J lost 4 bases, V lost 3 bases, and 2 bases had no gene match. This CDR3 region has 12 residues. CDR3 protein: CSVEDRFYGYTF. The CDR3 region has the DNA TGCAGCGTTGAGGACAGGTTCTATGGCTACACCTTC. Supplemented by reference TRBV29-1 and TRBJ1-2, the full variable domain reads SAVISQKPSRDICQRGTSLTIQCQVDSQVTMMFWYRQQPGQSLTLIATANQGSEATYESGFVIDKFPISRPNLTFSTLTVSNMSPEDSSIYLCSVEDRFYGYTFGSGTRLTVV.

The V gene is TRBV7-8, the J gene TRBJ1-5, with D tentatively TRBD1 (5 bases). The germline V and J ends were trimmed by 8 bases and 4 bases, with 12 bases remaining between them. CDR3 length: 13 residues. Per the germline V gene, CDR1 is SGHVS and CDR2 is FQNEAQ. As DNA, the CDR3 is TGTGCCAGCCAGAATCAGGGAAATCAGCCCCAGCATTTT. Encoded protein: CASQNQGNQPQHF. Using reference TRBV7-8 and TRBJ1-5 for the parts outside the CDR3, the full variable domain is GAGVSQSPRYKVAKRGQDVALRCDPISGHVSLFWYQQALGQGPEFLTYFQNEAQLDKSGLPSDRFFAERPEGSVSTLKIQRTQQEDSAVYLCASQNQGNQPQHFGDGTRLSIL.

The rearrangement joins TRBV11-3 to TRBJ1-5, with TRBD1 matching over 8 bases. V shed 0 bases and J 6 bases; nucleotides not matched to a gene: 7. The germline CDR1 and CDR2 sequences are SGHNT and YENEEA. The CDR3 has 16 amino acids. CDR3: CASSLEGQGTTQPQHF. As DNA, the CDR3 is TGTGCCAGCAGCTTAGAAGGACAGGGAACCACTCAGCCCCAGCATTTT.

The CDR3 DNA follows: TGTGCCAGCAGTGATGAGACAGACTATGGCTACACCTTC. This sequence encodes CASSDETDYGYTF. The chain couples TRBV2 to TRBJ1-2; TRBD1 is a possible D gene (5 bases). The germline CDR1 and CDR2 sequences are SNHLY and FYNNEI. V gave up 3 bases and J gave up 3 bases, with 8 bases separating them. The CDR3 sequence is 13 residues long.

Comment on this clone: The same CDR3 arises from other DNA sequences in this sample as well. The V call is TRBV7-2, the J call TRBJ1-1; D remains ambiguous. V dropped 2 bases and J dropped 5 bases, with 9 bases sitting between them. Germline CDR1 SGHTA, CDR2 FQGNSA. The CDR3 runs to 13 residues. CDR3 protein: CASSLSDRTEAFF. As DNA, the CDR3 is TGTGCCAGCAGCTTAAGTGATCGGACTGAAGCTTTCTTT.

This clone was counted once. The CDR3 DNA sequence: TGTGCCAGCAGTGGGGCAGGTACGCAGTATTTT. This codes for CASSGAGTQYF. V and J are TRBV25-1 and TRBJ2-3; D call uncertain. Between the trimmed V and J ends, which lost 4 bases and 8 bases, there was a span of 7 bases. The CDR3 totals 11 residues. Germline V gene sequence: CDR1 MGHDK, CDR2 SYGVNS.

This clone was observed a single time. A much larger clonotype is one base distant, so this may be a read error. The J gene is TRBJ1-2, the V gene TRBV28, with D possibly being TRBD1 (6 bases). Germline V lookup: CDR1 MDHEN, CDR2 SYDVKM. Trimming left V 7 bases short and J 2 bases short, with 20 bases between. The CDR3 contains 16 residues. The CDR3 DNA reads as TGTGCCAGCACTACCCCGGCCGTGGGGGCCAACTATGGCTACACCTTC. Translation gives CASTTPAVGANYGYTF.

The chain has TRBV11-2 and TRBJ2-5; 11 bases line up with TRBD1. Germline V CDR1 and CDR2: SGHAT, FQNNGV. V dropped 4 bases and J dropped 1; count of bases not matched to a gene: 2. The CDR3 totals 15 residues. The CDR3 nucleotides are TGTGCCAGCAGCTACGGGACAGGGGGCCAAGAGACCCAGTACTTC. Protein: CASSYGTGGQETQYF.

The chain recombines TRBV6-5 with TRBJ1-2; 10 bases match TRBD1. The trim removed 4 bases at V and 4 bases at J, leaving 6 bases unmatched. The CDR3 totals 15 residues. Germline V gene data show CDR1 as MNHEY and CDR2 as SVGAGI. CDR3 region: CASSSGQGGIYGYTF. DNA of the CDR3: TGTGCCAGCAGTTCTGGACAGGGGGGTATCTATGGCTACACCTTC.